The 7 T cell receptor beta chains listed next were all sequenced from one sample in a study of a mutant IDH1 vaccine in newly diagnosed glioma. Their antigens remain unidentified. Time point in this sample: week 35, safety follow-up. The investigators gave 300 ug of mutant IDH1 20-mer peptide in each vaccine dose, together with topical imiquimod. The data were produced by immunoSEQ multiplex PCR, yet TCRdb's version contains in-frame clones alone and is incomplete. The table includes some 48,000 clones, 76% detected once. The sequences come from PBMCs, collected from a glioma patient whose treatment included an IDH1 peptide vaccine. These receptors were taken from a man between 40 and 49 years old with glioma.

CDR3 coding DNA: TGTGCCAGCAGTGACAGATTCAATAATTCACCCCTCCACTTT. It translates to CASSDRFNNSPLHF. The V and J genes are TRBV25-1 and TRBJ1-6; D not certain. The CDR3 runs 14 residues. CDR1 and CDR2 from the germline V gene are MGHDK and SYGVNS. V was trimmed by 3 bases and J by 5 bases, leaving 8 bases between them.

The gene calls are TRBV27 and TRBJ2-1, with 13 bases identical to TRBD2. The CDR3 contains 16 residues. The V and J ends lost 6 bases and 4 bases, in that order; junction bases with no gene match: 6. Germline V gene sequence: CDR1 MNHEY, CDR2 SMNVEV (reference sequence). The CDR3 nucleotides read TGTGCCAGCAGAGCGGGGACTAGCGGGACGTACAATGAGCAGTTCTTC. Its translation is CASRAGTSGTYNEQFF.

CDR3 sequence: CASGRDTAYEQYV. CDR3 nucleotides: TGTGCCAGCGGAAGGGACACTGCCTACGAGCAGTACGTC. The chain carries TRBV5-4 and TRBJ2-7; maybe TRBD1 (6 bases). The CDR3 has 13 amino acids. Germline CDR1 SGHNT, CDR2 YYREEE (reference sequence). Trimming pared 7 bases from V and 2 bases from J, leaving 13 bases between.

In its sample, this clone was seen once. The CDR3 DNA is TGTGCCAAGTCCACCTACGAGCAGTACGTC. Protein product: CAKSTYEQYV. This sequence joins TRBV6-4 and TRBJ2-7; no definite D call. The CDR3 consists of 10 residues. Trimming cost V 10 bases and J 2 bases, with 6 bases left between them. Germline-derived CDR1 and CDR2 are MRHNA and SNTAGT.

A few counts support this clone. The V call is TRBV18, the J call TRBJ1-4; 7 bases are shared with TRBD1. V lost 3 bases and J lost 4; bases outside the gene matches: 2. The CDR3 consists of 14 residues. CDR1 is KGHSH, CDR2 LQKENI, per germline. CDR3 sequence: CASSPGQNNEKLFF. CDR3 DNA: TGTGCCAGCTCACCGGGACAGAATAATGAAAAACTGTTTTTT.

This clone has only a few counts. The chain couples TRBV4-1 to TRBJ1-1; D not certain. Deletions cut 0 bases from V and 5 bases from J, with 10 bases between. The CDR3 runs 14 residues. Germline CDR1 MGHRA, CDR2 YSYEKL. The CDR3 bases are TGCGCCAGCAGCCAAGATCGTTGGGGAACTGAAGCTTTCTTT. The encoded protein is CASSQDRWGTEAFF.

The CDR3 spells CASSVSWGGEQFF. As DNA, the CDR3 is TGCGCCAGCAGTGTGTCCTGGGGGGGGGAGCAGTTCTTC. The V and J genes are TRBV10-1 and TRBJ2-1, with TRBD2 matching over 7 bases. This CDR3 is 13 amino acids long. V was pared by 4 bases and J by 10 bases, with 7 bases of the junction left unmatched. Looked up from germline, CDR1 is WNHNN and CDR2 is SYGVQD (reference sequence).